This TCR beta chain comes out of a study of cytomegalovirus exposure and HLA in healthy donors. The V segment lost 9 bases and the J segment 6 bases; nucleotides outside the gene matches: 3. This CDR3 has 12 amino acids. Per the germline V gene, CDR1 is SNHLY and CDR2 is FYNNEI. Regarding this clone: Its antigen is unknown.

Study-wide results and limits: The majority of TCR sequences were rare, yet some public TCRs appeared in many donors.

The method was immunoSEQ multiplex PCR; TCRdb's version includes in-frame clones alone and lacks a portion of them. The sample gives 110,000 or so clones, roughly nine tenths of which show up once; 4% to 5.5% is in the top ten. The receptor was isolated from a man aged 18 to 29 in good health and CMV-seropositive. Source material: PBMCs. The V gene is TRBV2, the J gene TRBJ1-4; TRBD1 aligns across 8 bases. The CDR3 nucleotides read TGTGCCAGTCAGGGGGCTTATGAAAAACTGTTTTTT. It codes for CASQGAYEKLFF.